This is a list of T cell receptor beta chains from one sample in a study of blood T cell repertoires in COVID-19. Sequencing used immunoSEQ multiplex PCR; TCRdb keeps in-frame clones, though not all of them. The sample contains tens of thousands of clones, approximately 78% of which appear only once. Sequencing used peripheral blood. The receptors were sampled from a man between 60 and 70 years old with COVID-19, enrolled during active disease. CDR3s include the opening cysteine and the closing phenylalanine or tryptophan. The D gene is left open where the match is weak. Expanded clones get a size class; other rows say once, few or many, or leave the size out.

13	TRBV7-3	TRBJ2-2	-	-	TGTGCCAGCAGCTTAACAGCCGCCGGGGAGCTGTTTTTT	CASSLTAAGELFF
16	TRBV11-3	TRBJ2-1	TRBD2	-	TGTGCCAGCAGCGGGCGGGAGGCCTCGTTCCACAATGAGCAGTTCTTC	CASSGREASFHNEQFF
16	TRBV5-1	TRBJ2-1	-	-	TGCGCCAGCAGGCCGCCCGGAGCGAGCTCCTACAATGAGCAGTTCTTC	CASRPPGASSYNEQFF
11	TRBV2	TRBJ2-1	TRBD2	-	TGTGCCAGCAGGGGGGGGGATGAGCAGTTCTTC	CASRGGDEQFF
15	TRBV6-5	TRBJ2-7	TRBD2	-	TGTGCCAGCAGTTACTCTCTAGCGGGATCCTACGAGCAGTACTTC	CASSYSLAGSYEQYF
16	TRBV19	TRBJ2-2	-	-	TGTGCCAGTAGTGCCATCACAGGGACGAACACCGGGGAGCTGTTTTTT	CASSAITGTNTGELFF
16	TRBV5-3	TRBJ2-5	TRBD1	-	TGTGCCAGAAGCCATGGGACAGGGGGCGAGTATGAGACCCAGTACTTC	CARSHGTGGEYETQYF
15	TRBV3-1/TRBV3-2	TRBJ2-1	TRBD1	-	TGTGCCAGCAGCCAACCGGGACAGGGAGTCACTGAGCAGTTCTTC	CASSQPGQGVTEQFF
14	TRBV5-4	TRBJ2-7	-	-	TGTGCCAGCAGGGGGCATCCTTCTACCTACGAGCAGTACTTC	CASRGHPSTYEQYF
12	TRBV29-1	TRBJ2-7	TRBD2	-	TGCAGCGAAACGGGGCGGGGGGTCGAGCAGTACTTC	CSETGRGVEQYF
14	TRBV5-1	TRBJ2-7	-	-	TGCGCCAGCAGCTTGGGGGACACCGGGTTCGAGCAGTACTTC	CASSLGDTGFEQYF
13	TRBV13	TRBJ1-1	-	-	TGTGCCAGCAGCTTTAACTTCGACACTGAAGCTTTCTTT	CASSFNFDTEAFF
13	TRBV29-1	TRBJ2-3	-	-	TGCAGCGCCGAGGGGGGGAAGACAGATACGCAGTATTTT	CSAEGGKTDTQYF
19	TRBV19	TRBJ1-5	-	-	TGTGCCAGTAGTTCCTACCGGACGCGGGGCCGGGGTAGCAATCAGCCCCAGCATTTT	CASSSYRTRGRGSNQPQHF
14	TRBV11-3	TRBJ1-4	-	-	TGTGCCAGCAGCTCCGGAGGGGAGTTAGAAAAACTGTTTTTT	CASSSGGELEKLFF
15	TRBV7-9	TRBJ2-7	-	-	TGTGCCAGCAGCTTCGGAGAGACCAGCTCCTACGAGCAGTACTTC	CASSFGETSSYEQYF
13	TRBV19	TRBJ2-7	TRBD2	-	TGTGCCAGTAAGACTAGCGGGAGTGACGAGCAGTACTTC	CASKTSGSDEQYF
15	TRBV5-1	TRBJ2-2	TRBD1	-	TGCGCCAGCAGCTTCCCGGACAGGGGAACCGGGGAGCTGTTTTTT	CASSFPDRGTGELFF
14	TRBV2	TRBJ1-1	TRBD1	-	TGTGCCAGCACCGACAGGGTAATGAACACTGAAGCTTTCTTT	CASTDRVMNTEAFF
14	TRBV10-3	TRBJ1-3	-	once	TGTGCCATCAGTGCCGGGACTGCTGGAAACACCATATATTTT	CAISAGTAGNTIYF
15	TRBV7-8	TRBJ1-6	-	-	TGTGCCAGCAGCTTCTTTCAGGGAGGAAATTCACCCCTCCACTTT	CASSFFQGGNSPLHF
22	TRBV7-8	TRBJ2-3	TRBD2	-	TGTGCCAGCAGCTCCAGGACTAGCGGGAGCGTCGGGAGTCCCCTTGAGCGGGATACGCAGTATTTT	CASSSRTSGSVGSPLERDTQYF
16	TRBV18	TRBJ1-4	-	-	TGTGCCAGCTCATCATCCCTAGCTGCAACTAATGAAAAACTGTTTTTT	CASSSSLAATNEKLFF
13	TRBV9	TRBJ1-3	-	once	TGTGCCAGCAGCGTAGCCCAGGGAACGACCATATATTTT	CASSVAQGTTIYF
15	TRBV27	TRBJ2-2	TRBD1	-	TGTGCCAGCAAGGACAGGGCCGGCAACACCGGGGAGCTGTTTTTT	CASKDRAGNTGELFF
14	TRBV6-5	TRBJ1-1	-	-	TGTGCCAGCAGTAGAGGTTCCACCAACACTGAAGCTTTCTTT	CASSRGSTNTEAFF
13	TRBV19	TRBJ1-2	-	-	TGTGCCAGTAGTGGAGGATGGAACTATGGCTACACCTTC	CASSGGWNYGYTF
13	TRBV18	TRBJ1-5	-	-	TGTGCCAGCTCACCATCAGGGATACAGCCCCAGCATTTT	CASSPSGIQPQHF
14	TRBV5-1	TRBJ2-5	-	-	TGCGCCAGCAGCTTTGGTGGCGGCCAAGAGACCCAGTACTTC	CASSFGGGQETQYF
15	TRBV19	TRBJ2-3	TRBD2	-	TGTGCCAGTACTAGCGGGAGGACTAGCACAGATACGCAGTATTTT	CASTSGRTSTDTQYF
14	TRBV4-1	TRBJ2-7	TRBD1	-	TGCGCCAGCAGCCCGGGACAGGGGTTCCACGAGCAGTACTTC	CASSPGQGFHEQYF
17	TRBV19	TRBJ2-2	TRBD1	once	TGTGCCAGTAGTATCCCTGGCCAGGGGGCGCGCACCGGGGAGCTGTTTTTT	CASSIPGQGARTGELFF
17	TRBV21-1	TRBJ2-3	-	-	TGTGCCAGCAGCAAAGGCGACGGGAGGGAGGATGGAGATACGCAGTATTTT	CASSKGDGREDGDTQYF
13	TRBV5-5	TRBJ2-7	-	-	TGTGCCAGCAGCTTGTACAGGGCCTACGAGCAGTACTTC	CASSLYRAYEQYF
18	TRBV27	TRBJ2-2	TRBD1	-	TGTGCCAGCAGTCTAGGGACAGGCGGAACACCATTGGCCGGGGAGCTGTTTTTT	CASSLGTGGTPLAGELFF
13	TRBV27	TRBJ1-2	-	few	TGTGCCAGCACCGCCGGGTATAACTATGGCTACACCTTC	CASTAGYNYGYTF
16	TRBV19	TRBJ2-5	-	-	TGTGCCAGTAAAAGGTGGGGGCTCGATTACGAAGAGACCCAGTACTTC	CASKRWGLDYEETQYF
14	TRBV3-1/TRBV3-2	TRBJ2-2	-	-	TGTGCCAGCAGCCAGAGGAGGGTAACCGGGGAGCTGTTTTTT	CASSQRRVTGELFF
16	TRBV3-1/TRBV3-2	TRBJ2-2	TRBD1	once	TGTGCCAGCAGCCAACGGACAGGAGAAAACACCGGGGAGCTGTTTTTT	CASSQRTGENTGELFF
14	TRBV29-1	TRBJ2-7	-	-	TGCAGCGTTGAAGATGGGACACTAAGAGGCGAGCAGTACTTC	CSVEDGTLRGEQYF
13	TRBV6-6	TRBJ1-1	-	-	TGTGCCAGCAGACATGAATTGAACACTGAAGCTTTCTTT	CASRHELNTEAFF
16	TRBV7-2	TRBJ1-5	TRBD1	-	TGTGCCAGCAGCTCAAGGATGGACAGGATCGGGCAGCCCCAGCATTTT	CASSSRMDRIGQPQHF
13	TRBV12-3/TRBV12-4	TRBJ2-3	-	-	TGTGCCAGCAGTTTAGTCGGGTCAGATACGCAGTATTTT	CASSLVGSDTQYF
13	TRBV2	TRBJ1-4	-	-	TGTGCCAGCAGCGGGTCCTTTGAGGAAAAACTGTTTTTT	CASSGSFEEKLFF
14	TRBV11-1	TRBJ2-7	TRBD2	-	TGTGCCAGCAGCTTAGGACTAGCTGCTCCCGAGCAGTACTTC	CASSLGLAAPEQYF
15	TRBV27	TRBJ2-7	TRBD1	-	TGTGCCAGCAGTCATGGACAGGGCGTCAATTACGAGCAGTACTTC	CASSHGQGVNYEQYF
13	TRBV5-4	TRBJ2-3	-	-	TGTGCCAGCAGACGGACAGTCACAGATACGCAGTATTTT	CASRRTVTDTQYF
16	TRBV5-8	TRBJ2-5	TRBD1	-	TGTGCCAGCACAGGCGGTAGGGGGCGAGTGCAAGAGACCCAGTACTTC	CASTGGRGRVQETQYF
13	TRBV7-6	TRBJ1-4	-	-	TGTGCCAGCAGCTTGCAGGGGAAAGAAAAACTGTTTTTT	CASSLQGKEKLFF
16	TRBV5-1	TRBJ1-1	TRBD1	-	TGCGCCAGCAGCCCTGAGGGTATCAGGGGGCCAACTGAAGCTTTCTTT	CASSPEGIRGPTEAFF
15	TRBV18	TRBJ2-1	TRBD1	-	TGTGCCAGCTCACCACCGACAGGGGAATTCAATGAGCAGTTCTTC	CASSPPTGEFNEQFF
15	TRBV9	TRBJ1-4	TRBD1	-	TGTGCCAGCAGCGTAATGGGGACAGGGGGTGAAAAACTGTTTTTT	CASSVMGTGGEKLFF
15	TRBV2	TRBJ2-3	-	-	TGTGCCAGTCTACTAAAGGAGGGGGAGGGCGATACGCAGTATTTT	CASLLKEGEGDTQYF
16	TRBV5-4	TRBJ2-2	TRBD1	-	TGTGCCAGCAGAACCGGGACAGGGGGCGGTAGCGGGGAGCTGTTTTTT	CASRTGTGGGSGELFF
13	TRBV19	TRBJ1-2	-	few	TGTGCCAGTAGTATAGAGGGCCGTGGAGGCTACACCTTC	CASSIEGRGGYTF